Shown below are 32 T cell receptor beta chains from a single sample sequenced in a study of blood T cells in healthy people across ages (dated by TCRdb to between 2014 and 2016). Library prep was done by 5' RACE. Reads for this sample came from an Illumina HiSeq 2500. A second roughly 7 to 11 cycle PCR used a sample-barcoded 5' primer and a J-beta primer mix. The public reads were run again by TCRdb, first through fastp at Q25 and then through MiXCR, and only productive beta chains were kept. Entries that share a CDR3 protein sequence are merged under the most common genes and DNA. The sample table lists 1.5 million to 1.8 million distinct CDR3 sequences, around 40% of them with a count of one. In total, the top ten clones hold 4% of the sample. Sequencing was performed on blood. Source of these receptors: a woman in her late teens or twenties in good health.

The chain is built from TRBV5-6 and TRBJ2-5, with 7 bases lining up with TRBD2. V shed 3 bases, J shed 5 bases, and the junction held 16 bases outside the gene matches. Per the germline V gene, CDR1 is SGHDT and CDR2 is YYEEEE. The CDR3 covers 17 residues. This CDR3 reads CASSWWGGKSIGETQYF. The CDR3 DNA reads as TGTGCCAGCAGCTGGTGGGGGGGTAAATCCATTGGGGAGACCCAGTACTTC.

This clonotype was recorded a few times. The V and J genes are TRBV11-2 and TRBJ1-2; D is unclear. The germline V gene encodes CDR1 SGHAT and CDR2 FQNNGV. Trimming took 8 bases from V and 1 from J, leaving 11 bases between them. The CDR3 runs 13 residues. CDR3 sequence reads: CASWNGNNYGYTF. In nucleotides, the CDR3 is TGTGCCAGCTGGAACGGGAATAACTATGGCTACACCTTC.

The chain uses TRBV7-6 and TRBJ2-3; no reliable D call. The ends were cut back, 2 bases at V and 0 bases at J, with 9 bases in the middle. The CDR3 is 15 residues long. Germline values: CDR1 SGHVS, CDR2 FNYEAQ. The CDR3 reads CASSLRVGSTDTQYF. CDR3 DNA sequence: TGTGCCAGCAGCTTACGGGTGGGGAGCACAGATACGCAGTATTTT.

The chain is built from TRBV11-2 and TRBJ2-2, with TRBD2 matching 8 bases. V lost 2 bases to trimming and J lost 4 bases; unmatched junction nucleotides: 6. The V gene's germline CDR1 is SGHAT and CDR2 FQNNGV. The CDR3 has 16 amino acids. The CDR3 region has the DNA TGTGCCAGCAGCTTAATGCCGGGAGGGGCCACCGGGGAGCTGTTTTTT. Residues: CASSLMPGGATGELFF.

The chain links TRBV12-3 or TRBV12-4 to TRBJ1-4, with D uncertain. The CDR3 runs to 13 residues. Trimming stripped 7 bases from V and 8 bases from J, with 14 bases between. The CDR3 protein is CASTLGIEEKLFF. As DNA, the CDR3 is TGTGCCAGCACCCTCGGGATCGAGGAAAAACTGTTTTTT.

This clonotype has a count of ten or more. The rearrangement links TRBV12-3 or TRBV12-4 to TRBJ1-5, with no clear D. V was shortened by 6 bases and J by 5 bases, with 17 bases between the two germline ends. The CDR3 covers 15 residues. CDR3 protein: CASSAVGVMDQPQHF. DNA for the CDR3: TGTGCCAGCAGCGCCGTCGGCGTAATGGATCAGCCCCAGCATTTT.

V gene TRBV12-3 or TRBV12-4 combines with J gene TRBJ2-5; TRBD2 aligns across 7 bases. The CDR3 has 16 residues. The V segment lost 1 base and the J segment 2 bases; nucleotides outside the gene matches: 7. The CDR3 loop is CASSLGGLAEQETQYF. In nucleotides, the CDR3 is TGTGCCAGCAGTTTAGGGGGCCTAGCGGAACAAGAGACCCAGTACTTC.

The table lists this clonotype with a few counts. This sequence joins TRBV12-3 or TRBV12-4 and TRBJ1-2; D remains unclear. V was shortened by 7 bases and J by 4 bases, with 13 bases between the two germline ends. The CDR3 contains 13 residues. The CDR3 bases are TGTGCCAGCACCGAGGACCTCCCCTATGGCTACACCTTC. It encodes CASTEDLPYGYTF.

V and J are TRBV13 and TRBJ2-5; 7 bases line up with TRBD1. The J call is uncertain, as TRBJ2-7 better fits the DNA end. CDR3 length: 14 residues. Germline CDR1 is PRHDT and CDR2 is FYEKMQ (reference sequence). This CDR3 is CASSPPDRTYEQYF. The CDR3 nucleotides are TGTGCCAGCAGCCCCCCGGACAGGACTTACGAGCAGTACTTC.

This rearrangement joins TRBV27 to TRBJ2-2; TRBD2 aligns across 10 bases. Per germline, CDR1 MNHEY and CDR2 SMNVEV (reference sequence). This CDR3 is 16 amino acids long. V trimming: 8 bases; J trimming: 4 bases; junction bases outside the gene matches: 10. The CDR3 coding sequence is TGTGCCAGCCGGAGGCTAGCGGGAGCCGGCACCGGGGAGCTGTTTTTT. It translates to CASRRLAGAGTGELFF.

As regards this clonotype: A read error may account for a junction end that differs from germline. The chain combines TRBV4-3 with TRBJ1-1; 9 bases are a match to TRBD1. Per germline, CDR1 LGHNA and CDR2 YSLEER. CDR3 length: 14 residues. This CDR3 is CANSHRDRVGEAFF. The CDR3 coding sequence is TGCGCCAACAGCCACCGGGACAGGGTAGGTGAAGCTTTCTTT.

The chain is built from TRBV7-2 and TRBJ2-1, with 8 bases that match TRBD2. The junction had 20 bases not matched to a gene; V was cut back by 5 bases and J by 5 bases. The germline V gene has CDR1 SGHTA and CDR2 FQGNSA. The CDR3 runs 19 residues. The CDR3: CASSNRLRLASTPNNEQFF. The CDR3 DNA reads as TGTGCCAGCAGCAACAGGCTTCGACTAGCGTCGACCCCAAACAATGAGCAGTTCTTC.

This sequence joins TRBV7-2 and TRBJ1-5; D gene unclear. Trimming shortened V by 5 bases and J by 5 bases, and 13 bases separated the two germline ends. CDR3 size: 14 residues. CDR1 and CDR2 (germline): SGHTA, FQGNSA. CDR3 sequence (DNA): TGTGCCAGCAGCCTCAGAGGCGGGGATCAGCCCCAGCATTTT. It encodes CASSLRGGDQPQHF.

This clonotype was counted only a few times. The chain employs TRBV11-2 and TRBJ2-4; the D is unclear. This CDR3 region has 12 residues. Germline assignment: CDR1 SGHAT and CDR2 FQNNGV. V dropped 6 bases and J dropped 13 bases, with 16 bases sitting between them. The CDR3: CASSFNPGGQYF. CDR3 nucleotides: TGTGCCAGCAGTTTCAACCCGGGTGGCCAGTACTTC.

This clonotype has more than one count but fewer than ten. The CDR3 is CASASSGTYNEQFF. DNA for the CDR3: TGTGCCAGCGCCTCTAGCGGAACCTACAATGAGCAGTTCTTC. The J gene is TRBJ2-1, the V gene TRBV19; 7 bases map to TRBD2. The CDR3 sequence is 14 residues long. Germline lookup yields CDR1 LNHDA and CDR2 SQIVND (reference sequence). The V and J ends lost 9 bases and 2 bases, in that order; junction bases with no gene match: 7. Based on the CDR3 plus reference TRBV19 and TRBJ2-1, the full variable domain is DGGITQSPKYLFRKEGQNVTLSCEQNLNHDAMYWYRQDPGQGLRLIYYSQIVNDFQKGDIAEGYSVSREKKESFPLTVTSAQKNPTAFYLCASASSGTYNEQFFGPGTRLTVL.

This clonotype was observed at least ten times. The chain employs TRBV12-3 or TRBV12-4 and TRBJ1-1; D unresolved. The CDR3 has 13 amino acids. The V end lost 1 base, the J end lost 1 base, and 4 bases lay between the germline ends. The CDR3 nucleotides are TGTGCCAGCAGTTTAGTCTCGAACACTGAAGCTTTCTTT. This encodes CASSLVSNTEAFF.

This sequence joins TRBV7-2 and TRBJ2-1; 13 bases map to TRBD2. Germline V gives CDR1 SGHTA, CDR2 FQGNSA. The CDR3 spans 15 residues. V shed 4 bases, J shed 11 bases, and the junction held 8 bases outside the gene matches. The CDR3 loop reads CASSWTSGGPLQQFF. The CDR3 coding sequence is TGTGCCAGCAGCTGGACTAGCGGGGGCCCCTTACAGCAGTTCTTC.

In this sample, this clonotype turned up a few times. This sequence joins TRBV7-2 and TRBJ2-7; D is perhaps TRBD2 (6 bases). The CDR3 is 12 amino acids. CDR1 is SGHTA and CDR2 is FQGNSA in the germline V gene. The V end was cut by 5 bases, the J end by 5 bases, with 10 bases between. The CDR3 protein is CASSRRRDEQYF. As DNA, the CDR3 is TGTGCCAGCAGCCGAAGGAGGGACGAGCAGTACTTC. The full variable domain, its missing parts supplied by reference TRBV7-2 and TRBJ2-7, is GAGVSQSPSNKVTEKGKDVELRCDPISGHTALYWYRQSLGQGLEFLIYFQGNSAPDKSGLPSDRFSAERTGGSVSTLTIQRTQQEDSAVYLCASSRRRDEQYFGPGTRLTVT.

The chain combines TRBV7-6 with TRBJ2-3, with a possible D match to TRBD1 (7 bases). Germline V gene data show CDR1 as SGHVS and CDR2 as FNYEAQ. The V and J ends lost 1 base and 10 bases respectively, with 15 bases between them. The CDR3 extends over 14 amino acids. The CDR3 DNA reads as TGTGCCAGCAGCTTAGAATTTGGAGGGGGCGCGCAGTATTTT. Protein product: CASSLEFGGGAQYF.

V and J are TRBV20-1 and TRBJ2-5, with 8 positions matching TRBD2. CDR3 length equals 13 residues. The germline V gene has CDR1 DFQATT and CDR2 SNEGSKA (reference sequence). Trimming took 6 bases from V and 4 from J; bases not matched to a gene: 7. In DNA form, the CDR3 reads TGCAGTGCCCTCACTAGCGGTGGAGAGACCCAGTACTTC. As protein: CSALTSGGETQYF.

V usage is TRBV9 and J usage is TRBJ1-3, with a tentative D call TRBD1 (5 bases). Trimming cost V 1 base and J 3 bases, with 8 bases left between them. Germline CDR1 SGDLS, CDR2 YYNGEE. The CDR3 loop spans 14 amino acids. DNA for the CDR3: TGTGCCAGCAGCGTACAGGGTTTTGGAAACACCATATATTTT. It is translated as CASSVQGFGNTIYF.

The chain is built from TRBV2 and TRBJ1-2; no firm D call. V lost 10 bases and J lost 3, with 15 bases in between. The CDR3 sequence is 13 residues long. The V gene's germline CDR1 is SNHLY and CDR2 FYNNEI. CDR3 DNA sequence: TGTGCCATCACAGCGCAACAAGACTATGGCTACACCTTC. Translation gives CAITAQQDYGYTF.

This clonotype was counted between two and nine times. The chain's CDR3 is CSVKGAEQYF. CDR3 DNA: TGCAGCGTTAAGGGGGCCGAGCAGTACTTC. The chain employs TRBV29-1 and TRBJ2-7; 7 bases match TRBD1. V lost 5 bases to trimming and J lost 6 bases; unmatched junction nucleotides: 1. The CDR3 extends over 10 amino acids. Germline loops: CDR1 SQVTM, CDR2 ANQGSEA.

This chain connects TRBV27 to TRBJ2-3; 13 nucleotides match TRBD2. Germline V gene sequence: CDR1 MNHEY, CDR2 SMNVEV (reference sequence). Unmatched junction bases numbered 4, after V lost 2 bases and J lost 2 bases. CDR3 length: 17 amino acids. CDR3 loop: CASSLILAGGLTDTQYF. DNA for the CDR3: TGTGCCAGCAGTTTAATACTAGCGGGGGGGCTCACAGATACGCAGTATTTT.

V and J are TRBV4-1 and TRBJ2-1; D uncertain. The CDR3 contains 18 residues. The germline V gene has CDR1 MGHRA and CDR2 YSYEKL. V gave up 0 bases and J gave up 0 bases, with 15 bases separating them. The CDR3 region is CASSQDTAPRSSYNEQFF. In DNA form, the CDR3 reads TGCGCCAGCAGCCAAGATACGGCGCCCCGAAGCTCCTACAATGAGCAGTTCTTC.

The genes are TRBV7-9 and TRBJ1-3; TRBD1 might be the D (5 bases). The V and J ends lost 6 bases and 3 bases respectively, with 15 bases between them. Germline V lookup: CDR1 SEHNR, CDR2 FQNEAQ (reference sequence). This CDR3 region has 15 residues. The CDR3 loop reads CASSPRAFRGNTIYF. CDR3 DNA sequence: TGTGCCAGCAGTCCCAGGGCTTTCCGTGGAAACACCATATATTTT.

The chain employs TRBV7-2 and TRBJ1-2; 9 positions match TRBD1. With V trimmed by 5 bases and J by 5 bases, 6 bases remained unmatched. CDR3 length equals 14 residues. CDR1 and CDR2 from the germline V gene are SGHTA and FQGNSA. This CDR3 reads CASSPDRGMYGYTF. The DNA of the CDR3 is TGTGCCAGCAGCCCCGACAGGGGGATGTATGGCTACACCTTC.

This clonotype has more than one count but fewer than ten. A much larger clone is a single base away; this may be a read error. The chain combines TRBV5-1 with TRBJ2-1; a weak D match, TRBD1 (5 bases). Gene TRBJ2-7 matches the end of the DNA better, so the J call may be wrong. The germline CDR1 and CDR2 sequences are SGHRS and YFSETQ. The CDR3 consists of 14 residues. The CDR3 DNA sequence: TGCGCCAGCAGGGAAGGGGAAACCTACAATGAGCAGTACTTC. Translation: CASREGETYNEQYF.

This chain links TRBV7-2 with TRBJ2-3; perhaps TRBD1 as D (6 bases). Trimming removed 5 bases at V and 2 bases at J, with 11 bases between. The CDR3 is 14 residues long. Germline V gene sequence: CDR1 SGHTA, CDR2 FQGNSA. The CDR3 spells CASSIWTATDTQYF. CDR3 nucleotide sequence: TGTGCCAGCAGCATATGGACAGCCACAGATACGCAGTATTTT.

This clonotype was seen only a few times. The chain is built from TRBV5-1 and TRBJ2-1, with D possibly matching TRBD1 (5 bases). Looked up from germline, CDR1 is SGHRS and CDR2 is YFSETQ. Trimming cost V 4 bases and J 7 bases, with 18 bases left between them. The CDR3 is made up of 15 amino acids. The CDR3 region is CASSPLFFRVNEQFF. The DNA of the CDR3 is TGCGCCAGCAGCCCATTGTTTTTCAGGGTGAATGAGCAGTTCTTC.

The chain uses TRBV4-3 and TRBJ2-7, with a tentative D call TRBD2 (6 bases). The V end was cut by 0 bases, the J end by 4 bases, with 10 bases between. CDR1 LGHNA and CDR2 YSLEER come from the germline V gene. The CDR3 totals 14 residues. The CDR3 is CASSQDSAGYEQYF. As DNA, the CDR3 is TGCGCCAGCAGCCAAGATTCGGCGGGGTACGAGCAGTACTTC.

V usage is TRBV7-2 and J usage is TRBJ2-3; possible D gene TRBD2, 5 bases. Trimming left V 6 bases short and J 2 bases short, with 18 bases between. The CDR3 has 16 residues. Germline values: CDR1 SGHTA, CDR2 FQGNSA. CDR3 sequence reads: CASSRTGSGNTDTQYF. CDR3 bases: TGTGCCAGCAGTCGAACGGGGTCGGGTAACACAGATACGCAGTATTTT.